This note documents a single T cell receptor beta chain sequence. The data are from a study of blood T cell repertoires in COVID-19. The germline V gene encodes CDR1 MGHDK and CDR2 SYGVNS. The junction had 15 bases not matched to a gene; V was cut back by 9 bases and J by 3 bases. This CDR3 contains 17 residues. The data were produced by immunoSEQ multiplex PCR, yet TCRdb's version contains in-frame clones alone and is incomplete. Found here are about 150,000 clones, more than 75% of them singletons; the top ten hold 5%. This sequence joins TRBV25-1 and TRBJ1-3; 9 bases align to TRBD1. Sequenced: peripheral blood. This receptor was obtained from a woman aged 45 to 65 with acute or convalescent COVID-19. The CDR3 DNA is TGTGCCAGGAAGCCGGGACAGGGTAGCCGGGGTGGAAACACCATATATTTT. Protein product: CARKPGQGSRGGNTIYF.